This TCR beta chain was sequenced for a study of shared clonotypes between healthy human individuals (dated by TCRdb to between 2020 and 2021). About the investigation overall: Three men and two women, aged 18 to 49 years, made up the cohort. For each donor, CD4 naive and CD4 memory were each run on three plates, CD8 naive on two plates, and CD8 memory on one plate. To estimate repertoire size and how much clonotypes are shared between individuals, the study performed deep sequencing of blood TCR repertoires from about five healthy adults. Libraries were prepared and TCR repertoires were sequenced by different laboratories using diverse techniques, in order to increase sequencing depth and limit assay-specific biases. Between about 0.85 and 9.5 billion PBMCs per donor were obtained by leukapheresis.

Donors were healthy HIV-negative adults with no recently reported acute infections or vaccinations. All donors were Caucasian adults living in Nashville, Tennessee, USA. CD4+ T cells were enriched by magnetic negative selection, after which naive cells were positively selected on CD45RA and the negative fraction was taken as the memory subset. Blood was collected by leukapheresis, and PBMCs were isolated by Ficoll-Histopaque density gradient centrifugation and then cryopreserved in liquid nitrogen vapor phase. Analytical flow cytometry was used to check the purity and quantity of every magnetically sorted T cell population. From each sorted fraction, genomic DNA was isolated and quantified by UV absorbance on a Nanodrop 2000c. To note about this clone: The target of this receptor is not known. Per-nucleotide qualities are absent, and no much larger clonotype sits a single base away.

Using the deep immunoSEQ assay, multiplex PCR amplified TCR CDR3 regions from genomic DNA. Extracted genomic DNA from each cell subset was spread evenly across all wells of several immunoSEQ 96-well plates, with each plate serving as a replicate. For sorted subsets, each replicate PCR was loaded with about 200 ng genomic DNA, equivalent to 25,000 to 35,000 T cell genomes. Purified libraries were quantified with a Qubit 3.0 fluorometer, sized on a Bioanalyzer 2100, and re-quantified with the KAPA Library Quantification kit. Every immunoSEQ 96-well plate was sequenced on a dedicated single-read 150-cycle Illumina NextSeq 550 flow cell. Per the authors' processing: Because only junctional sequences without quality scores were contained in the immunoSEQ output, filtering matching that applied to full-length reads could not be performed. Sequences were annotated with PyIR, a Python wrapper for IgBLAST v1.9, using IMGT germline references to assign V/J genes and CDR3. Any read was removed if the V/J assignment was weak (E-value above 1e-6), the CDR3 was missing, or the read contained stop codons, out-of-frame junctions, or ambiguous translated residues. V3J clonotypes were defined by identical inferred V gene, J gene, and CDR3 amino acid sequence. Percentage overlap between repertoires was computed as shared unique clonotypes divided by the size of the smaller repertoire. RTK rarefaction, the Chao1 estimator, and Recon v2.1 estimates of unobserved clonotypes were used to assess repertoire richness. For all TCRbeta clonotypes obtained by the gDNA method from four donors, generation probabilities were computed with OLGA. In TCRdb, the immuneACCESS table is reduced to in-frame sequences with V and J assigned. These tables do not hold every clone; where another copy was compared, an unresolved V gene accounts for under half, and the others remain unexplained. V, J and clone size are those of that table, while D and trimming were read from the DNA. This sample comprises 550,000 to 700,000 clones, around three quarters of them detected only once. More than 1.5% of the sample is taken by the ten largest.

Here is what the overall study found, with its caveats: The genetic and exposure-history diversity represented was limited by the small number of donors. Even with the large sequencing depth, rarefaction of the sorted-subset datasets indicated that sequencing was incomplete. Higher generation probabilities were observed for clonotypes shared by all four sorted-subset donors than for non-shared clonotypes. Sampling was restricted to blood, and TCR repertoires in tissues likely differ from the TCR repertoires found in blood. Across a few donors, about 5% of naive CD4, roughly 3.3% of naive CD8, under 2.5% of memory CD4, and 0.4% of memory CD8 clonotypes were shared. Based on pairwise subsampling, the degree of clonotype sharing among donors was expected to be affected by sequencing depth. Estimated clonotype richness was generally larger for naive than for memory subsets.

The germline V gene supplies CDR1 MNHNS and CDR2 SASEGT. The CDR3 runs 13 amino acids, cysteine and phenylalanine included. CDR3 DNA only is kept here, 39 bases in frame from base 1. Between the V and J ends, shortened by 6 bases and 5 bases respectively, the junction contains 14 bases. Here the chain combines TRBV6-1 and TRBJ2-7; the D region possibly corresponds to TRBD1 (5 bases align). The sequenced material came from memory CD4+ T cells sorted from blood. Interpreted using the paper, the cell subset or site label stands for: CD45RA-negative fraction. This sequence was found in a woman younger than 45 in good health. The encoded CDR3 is CASSALTRDEQYF. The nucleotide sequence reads TGTGCCAGCAGCGCCTTAACCAGGGACGAGCAGTACTTC.